A selection of T cell receptor beta chains follows, all from one sample in a study of shared clonotypes between healthy human individuals. Sequencing used immunoSEQ multiplex PCR; TCRdb keeps in-frame clones, though not all of them. This repertoire shows approximately 1,500,000 clones, 95% to 99% found once; its top ten account for about 0.4%. Input material: naive CD4+ T cells sorted from blood. These receptors came from a man aged 25-40 years in good health. Both conserved end residues are part of each CDR3. The D gene is left open where the match is weak. Clone size appears in some rows only: once, few, many, or a class for an expanded clone.

d_call clone_size j_call v_call cdr3_aa cdr3_nt
NA NA TRBJ2-6 TRBV5-1 CASSLFLGPGANVLTF TGCGCCAGCAGCTTGTTTTTGGGTCCTGGGGCCAACGTCCTGACTTTC
NA NA TRBJ2-1 TRBV7-6 CASRPQGGRHNEQFF TGTGCCAGCAGGCCCCAGGGGGGAAGGCACAATGAGCAGTTCTTC
TRBD2 once TRBJ2-7 TRBV23-1 CASSHQAGVSDEQYF TGCGCCAGCAGTCACCAAGCGGGAGTTAGCGACGAGCAGTACTTC
NA NA TRBJ1-5 TRBV19 CASSKEGTLSNQPQHF TGTGCCAGTAGTAAAGAAGGTACGCTTAGCAATCAGCCCCAGCATTTT
NA NA TRBJ1-5 TRBV5-5 CASSLGQGLQPQHF TGTGCCAGCAGCTTGGGGCAGGGGTTACAGCCCCAGCATTTT
NA NA TRBJ1-5 TRBV6-1 CASSAFGGRQPQHF TGTGCCAGCAGTGCCTTTGGGGGCCGACAGCCCCAGCATTTT
NA once TRBJ2-1 TRBV7-3 CASSLIVGPGNEQFF TGTGCCAGCAGCTTAATTGTAGGGCCAGGAAATGAGCAGTTCTTC
TRBD2 NA TRBJ2-3 TRBV2 CASTRTSGTDTQYF TGTGCCTCGACTAGGACTAGCGGCACAGATACGCAGTATTTT
NA NA TRBJ2-5 TRBV6-1 CASSSSPETQYF TGTGCCAGCAGCTCAAGTCCCGAGACCCAGTACTTC
NA NA TRBJ1-3 TRBV10-3 CAISSQAASGNTIYF TGTGCCATCAGTTCGCAGGCCGCCTCTGGAAACACCATATATTTT
NA once TRBJ1-5 TRBV19 CASRLGGTASNQPQHF TGTGCCAGTCGGCTTGGGGGGACGGCGAGCAATCAGCCCCAGCATTTT
NA NA TRBJ2-3 TRBV5-6 CASSLTVALSTDTQYF TGTGCCAGCAGCTTAACGGTTGCGTTGTCCACAGATACGCAGTATTTT
NA NA TRBJ2-1 TRBV7-9 CASSLKTRPWGNEQFF TGTGCCAGCAGCTTGAAAACTCGCCCCTGGGGCAATGAGCAGTTCTTC
NA NA TRBJ1-1 TRBV11-3 CASSLQGNTEAFF TGTGCCAGCAGCTTACAGGGGAACACTGAAGCTTTCTTT
NA NA TRBJ2-7 TRBV19 CASSMTIASVALQYF TGTGCCAGTAGTATGACTATAGCTTCCGTAGCGTTGCAGTACTTC
TRBD2 NA TRBJ2-7 TRBV27 CASSSPSGYPYEQYF TGTGCCAGCAGTTCACCTAGCGGATATCCCTACGAGCAGTACTTC
TRBD1 NA TRBJ2-5 TRBV28 CASSFNRGMGQETQYF TGTGCCAGCAGTTTCAACAGGGGGATGGGGCAAGAGACCCAGTACTTC
NA NA TRBJ2-7 TRBV5-1 CASSLEGTLVYEQYF TGCGCCAGCAGCTTGGAGGGGACACTAGTTTACGAGCAGTACTTC
NA NA TRBJ1-3 TRBV6-1 CASSEGSRAGNTIYF TGTGCCAGCAGTGAAGGGAGCAGGGCCGGAAACACCATATATTTT
TRBD1 NA TRBJ2-7 TRBV5-1 CASSLVGQGLGEQYF TGCGCCAGCAGCTTGGTGGGACAGGGTTTGGGCGAGCAGTACTTC
NA once TRBJ2-7 TRBV11-2 CASSLQGYEQYF TGTGCCAGCAGCTTGCAGGGGTACGAGCAGTACTTC
NA NA TRBJ2-7 TRBV18 CASSPPFGVQEQYF TGTGCCAGCTCACCACCGTTCGGGGTTCAAGAGCAGTACTTC
NA NA TRBJ2-5 TRBV2 CASSEALGRRQETQYF TGTGCCAGCAGTGAAGCCCTCGGCAGGAGGCAAGAGACCCAGTACTTC
NA once TRBJ1-2 TRBV21-1 CASSRDSNYGYTF TGTGCCAGCAGCAGGGACAGTAACTATGGCTACACCTTC
NA NA TRBJ2-1 TRBV5-5 CASSSPGRNEQFF TGTGCCAGCAGCTCGCCCGGGCGGAATGAGCAGTTCTTC
TRBD1 NA TRBJ1-2 TRBV10-1 CASTFTGQGPYGYTF TGCGCCAGCACCTTCACCGGACAGGGCCCCTATGGCTACACCTTC
NA NA TRBJ2-7 TRBV7-2 CASSPPPPGALEQYF TGTGCCAGCAGCCCCCCCCCGCCAGGGGCGCTTGAGCAGTACTTC
NA NA TRBJ1-1 TRBV7-9 CASSLALGNTEAFF TGTGCCAGCAGCCTAGCCCTAGGGAACACTGAAGCTTTCTTT
TRBD2 NA TRBJ2-1 TRBV18 CASLRRGASGTGEQFF TGTGCCAGCTTACGTCGAGGGGCTAGCGGGACGGGTGAGCAGTTCTTC
TRBD2 NA TRBJ2-1 TRBV10-3 CAIRRREHLNEQFF TGTGCCATCAGGAGGCGGGAGCACCTCAATGAGCAGTTCTTC
NA NA TRBJ1-5 TRBV7-2 CASSYSGPGQPQHF TGTGCCAGCAGCTACTCAGGGCCGGGCCAGCCCCAGCATTTT
NA NA TRBJ2-1 TRBV10-3 CAISESRGTLSYNEQFF TGTGCCATCAGTGAGTCGAGGGGGACACTATCCTACAATGAGCAGTTCTTC
TRBD1 NA TRBJ2-3 TRBV7-9 CASSHYRGRDTQYF TGTGCCAGCAGCCATTACAGGGGGCGTGATACGCAGTATTTT
NA once TRBJ2-7 TRBV19 CASTPSYGTAYEQYF TGTGCCAGTACCCCGAGTTATGGGACCGCCTACGAGCAGTACTTC
NA NA TRBJ1-2 TRBV6-1 CASSEEHGLGGYTF TGTGCCAGCAGTGAAGAACACGGTTTGGGAGGCTACACCTTC
NA NA TRBJ1-2 TRBV11-2 CASSLGNYGYTF TGTGCCAGCAGCTTGGGTAACTATGGCTACACCTTC